This TCR beta chain derives from a study of human T cells and chemical hapten exposure. Study summary: Alopecia areata, totalis or universalis affected patients who were mostly female.

The germline gives CDR1 SGHVS, CDR2 FNYEAQ. V lost 1 base to trimming and J lost 0 bases, with 13 bases between them. This CDR3 region has 18 residues. The study's findings and limits: Large CDR3 similarity clusters arose significantly more often from expanded TCRs than from controls.

As regards this clonotype: Its cognate antigen is unknown.

Time point specified: pre-sensitization, week 0. The sample's treatment: therapeutic diphenylcyclopropenone sensitization with weekly scalp DPC. In the original analysis: Samples contained a median of 95,638 TCRs, with a range of roughly 20,000 to 700,000. TCRdb re-called the RACE reads with MiXCR, one entry per CDR3 protein. For this entry, the V and J calls and clone size follow TCRdb and not the study's own pipeline. Here the sample spans fewer than 300,000 distinct CDR3 sequences, approximately 8.6% being singletons. This chain joins TRBV7-6 and TRBJ2-6; D may correspond to TRBD1 or TRBD2 (6 bases each). This sample comprised whole blood, obtained in connection with sensitization to the hapten diphenylcyclopropenone (DPC). The receptor's source is a woman aged 35 to 49 with alopecia areata. Some clones in this sample may be carry-over from other donors' samples. CDR3 sequence reads: CASSLEQGGGSGANVLTF. The CDR3 DNA reads as TGTGCCAGCAGCTTAGAACAGGGAGGAGGCTCTGGGGCCAACGTCCTGACTTTC.